These 4 T cell receptor beta chains came from one sample sequenced in a study of TIL therapy for anti-PD-1-resistant metastatic lung cancer. The libraries were made with immunoSEQ v3. Produced via immunoSEQ multiplex PCR; TCRdb's table is partial and in-frame only. Of more than 45,000 clones in the sample, around 86% were seen once. Time point denoted: pre-treatment sample, taken before nivolumab and TIL therapy. The sequences come from blood, collected at baseline. These receptors all stem from a person aged 30 to 80 with non-small cell lung cancer.

The table lists this clone with a count of one. J is TRBJ1-2 and V is TRBV10-2; D is possibly TRBD1 (6 bases). Germline CDR1 reads WSHSY; CDR2 reads SAAADI. Trimming cost V 2 bases and J 2 bases, with 12 bases left between them. The CDR3 is made up of 15 amino acids. The CDR3 region is CASSERTASNYGYTF. Here the CDR3 DNA reads TGCGCCAGCAGTGAGAGGACAGCTTCAAACTATGGCTACACCTTC.

This chain joins TRBV6-2 or TRBV6-3 and TRBJ2-1; 9 bases fit TRBD2. Germline CDR1 and CDR2: MNHEY and SVGEGT. The CDR3 runs to 16 residues. V lost 4 bases to trimming and J lost 5 bases; unmatched junction nucleotides: 9. This CDR3 is CASSLLAGPPHNEQFF. As DNA, the CDR3 is TGTGCCAGCAGTTTGCTAGCGGGACCCCCACACAATGAGCAGTTCTTC.

This chain links TRBV6-5 with TRBJ2-7; D is uncertain. CDR1 is MNHEY, CDR2 SVGAGI, per germline. The CDR3 is 15 residues long. Trimming took off 3 bases at V and 2 bases at J, with 14 bases between the two ends. DNA of the CDR3: TGTGCCAGCAGTTATACCCCCAGATCCCCCTACGAGCAGTACTTC. Its translation is CASSYTPRSPYEQYF.

CDR3 coding DNA: TGTGCCAGCAGGTCTAGCGGAACCTACAATGAGCAGTTCTTC. Its translation is CASRSSGTYNEQFF. The chain links TRBV6-5 to TRBJ2-1, with 7 nucleotides matching TRBD2. The V gene end was trimmed by 6 bases and the J gene end by 2 bases; junction bases not matched to a gene: 4. This CDR3 spans 14 amino acids. Per germline, CDR1 MNHEY and CDR2 SVGAGI.